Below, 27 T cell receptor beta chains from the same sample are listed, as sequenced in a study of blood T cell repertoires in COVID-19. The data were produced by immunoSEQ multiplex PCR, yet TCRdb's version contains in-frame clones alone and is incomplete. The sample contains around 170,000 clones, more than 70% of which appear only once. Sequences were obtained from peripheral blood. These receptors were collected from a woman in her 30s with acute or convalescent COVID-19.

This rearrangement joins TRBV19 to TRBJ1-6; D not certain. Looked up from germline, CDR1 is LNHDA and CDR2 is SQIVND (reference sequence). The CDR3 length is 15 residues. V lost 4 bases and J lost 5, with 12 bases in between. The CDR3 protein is CASSRGSQNNSPLHF. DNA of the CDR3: TGTGCCAGTAGTAGAGGCAGCCAAAATAATTCACCCCTCCACTTT.

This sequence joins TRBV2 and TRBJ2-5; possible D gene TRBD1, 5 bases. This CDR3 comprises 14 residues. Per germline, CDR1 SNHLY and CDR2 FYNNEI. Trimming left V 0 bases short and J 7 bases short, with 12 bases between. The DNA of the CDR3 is TGTGCCAGCAGTGAAGCGGGGCAGGGTCGGACCCAGTACTTC. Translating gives CASSEAGQGRTQYF.

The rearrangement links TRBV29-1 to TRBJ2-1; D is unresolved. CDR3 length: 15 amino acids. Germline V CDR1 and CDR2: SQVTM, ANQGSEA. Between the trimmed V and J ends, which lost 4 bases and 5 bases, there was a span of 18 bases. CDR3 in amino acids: CSVVHNDRKNNEQFF. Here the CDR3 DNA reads TGCAGCGTTGTCCACAATGATCGAAAGAACAATGAGCAGTTCTTC.

CDR3 amino acids: CASSLQGPSYNEQFF. In DNA form, the CDR3 reads TGTGCCAGCAGTCTACAGGGGCCCTCCTACAATGAGCAGTTCTTC. The chain recombines TRBV28 with TRBJ2-1; 7 bases are a match to TRBD1. Germline CDR1 MDHEN, CDR2 SYDVKM. The ends lost 5 bases at V and 0 bases at J; junction bases unmatched: 4. The CDR3 totals 15 residues.

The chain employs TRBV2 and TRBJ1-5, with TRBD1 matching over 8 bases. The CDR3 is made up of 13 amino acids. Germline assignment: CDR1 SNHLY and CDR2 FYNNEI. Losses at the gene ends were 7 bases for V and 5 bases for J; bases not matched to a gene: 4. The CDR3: CASNTGGYQPQHF. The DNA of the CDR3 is TGTGCCAGCAATACAGGGGGGTATCAGCCCCAGCATTTT.

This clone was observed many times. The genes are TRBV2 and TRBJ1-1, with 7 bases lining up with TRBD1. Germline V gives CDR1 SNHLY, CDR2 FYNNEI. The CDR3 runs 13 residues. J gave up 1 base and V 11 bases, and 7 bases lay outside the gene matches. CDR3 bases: TGTGCCTCAAGCGAGGGGGCGAACACTGAAGCTTTCTTT. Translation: CASSEGANTEAFF.

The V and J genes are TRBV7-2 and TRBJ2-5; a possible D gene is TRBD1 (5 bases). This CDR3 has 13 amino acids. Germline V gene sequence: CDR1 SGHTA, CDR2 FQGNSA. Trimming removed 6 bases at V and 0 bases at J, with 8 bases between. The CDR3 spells CASSTGNQETQYF. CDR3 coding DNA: TGTGCCAGCAGTACAGGAAACCAAGAGACCCAGTACTTC.

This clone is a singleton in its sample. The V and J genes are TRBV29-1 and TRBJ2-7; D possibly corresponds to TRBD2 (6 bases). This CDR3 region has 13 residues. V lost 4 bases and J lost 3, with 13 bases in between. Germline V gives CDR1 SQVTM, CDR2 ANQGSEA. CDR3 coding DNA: TGCAGCGTTGTTGGTAGCGGTTTCTACGAGCAGTACTTC. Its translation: CSVVGSGFYEQYF.

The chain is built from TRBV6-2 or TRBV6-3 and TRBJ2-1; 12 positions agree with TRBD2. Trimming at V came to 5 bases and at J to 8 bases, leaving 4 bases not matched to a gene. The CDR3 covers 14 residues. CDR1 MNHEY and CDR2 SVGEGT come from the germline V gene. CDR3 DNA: TGTGCCAGCAGTCTGACTAGCGGGAGATATGAGCAGTTCTTC. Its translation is CASSLTSGRYEQFF.

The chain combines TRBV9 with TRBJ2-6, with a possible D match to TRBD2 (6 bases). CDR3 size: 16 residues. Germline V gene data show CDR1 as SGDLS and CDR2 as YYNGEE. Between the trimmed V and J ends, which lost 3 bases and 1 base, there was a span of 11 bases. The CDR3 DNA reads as TGTGCCAGCAGCGAAAACGGAGGGTCTGGGGCCAACGTCCTGACTTTC. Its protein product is CASSENGGSGANVLTF.

The CDR3 protein is CASSGGLTDTQYF. In DNA, the CDR3 is TGTGCCAGCAGTGGGGGCCTCACAGATACGCAGTATTTT. V gene TRBV6-4 combines with J gene TRBJ2-3; tentatively, D is TRBD1 (5 bases). Trimming took off 4 bases at V and 2 bases at J, with 7 bases between the two ends. The germline V gene has CDR1 MRHNA and CDR2 SNTAGT. CDR3 length: 13 amino acids.

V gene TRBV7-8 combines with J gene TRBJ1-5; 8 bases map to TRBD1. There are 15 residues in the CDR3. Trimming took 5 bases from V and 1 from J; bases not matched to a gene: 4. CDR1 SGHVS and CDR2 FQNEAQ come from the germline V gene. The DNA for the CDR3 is TGTGCCAGCAGCACCCGGACAGGGAGCAATCAGCCCCAGCATTTT. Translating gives CASSTRTGSNQPQHF.

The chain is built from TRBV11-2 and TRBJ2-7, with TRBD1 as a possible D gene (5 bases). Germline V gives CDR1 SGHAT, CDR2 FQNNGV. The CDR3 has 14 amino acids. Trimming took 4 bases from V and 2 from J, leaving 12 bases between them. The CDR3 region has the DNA TGTGCCAGCAGCTCCCAGGGTGCTGCCTACGAGCAGTACTTC. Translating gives CASSSQGAAYEQYF.

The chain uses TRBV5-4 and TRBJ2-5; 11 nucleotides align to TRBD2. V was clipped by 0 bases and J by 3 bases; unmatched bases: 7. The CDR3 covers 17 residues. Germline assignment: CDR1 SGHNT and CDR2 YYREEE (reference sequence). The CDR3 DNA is TGTGCCAGCAGCTTGGAAGGTCGTAGCGGGAGGGAAGAGACCCAGTACTTC. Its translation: CASSLEGRSGREETQYF.

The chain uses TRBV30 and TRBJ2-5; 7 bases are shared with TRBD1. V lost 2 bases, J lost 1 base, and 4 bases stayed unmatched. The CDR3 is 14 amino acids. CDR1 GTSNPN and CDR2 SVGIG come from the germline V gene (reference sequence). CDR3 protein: CAWSPSGGQETQYF. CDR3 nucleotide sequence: TGTGCCTGGAGTCCCTCAGGGGGCCAAGAGACCCAGTACTTC.

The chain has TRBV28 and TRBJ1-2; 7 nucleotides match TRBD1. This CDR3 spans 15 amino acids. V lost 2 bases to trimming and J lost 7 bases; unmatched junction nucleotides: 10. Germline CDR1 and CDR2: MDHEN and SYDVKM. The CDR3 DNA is TGTGCCAGCAGTTTAACAGGGGCTTCCTACGGTGGCTACACCTTC. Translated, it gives CASSLTGASYGGYTF.

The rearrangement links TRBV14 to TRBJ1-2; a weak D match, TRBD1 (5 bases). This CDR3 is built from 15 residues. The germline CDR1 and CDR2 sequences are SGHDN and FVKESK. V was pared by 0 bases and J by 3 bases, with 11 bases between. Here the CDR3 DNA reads TGTGCCAGCAGCCAAGATGGGACTGGGTACTATGGCTACACCTTC. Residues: CASSQDGTGYYGYTF.

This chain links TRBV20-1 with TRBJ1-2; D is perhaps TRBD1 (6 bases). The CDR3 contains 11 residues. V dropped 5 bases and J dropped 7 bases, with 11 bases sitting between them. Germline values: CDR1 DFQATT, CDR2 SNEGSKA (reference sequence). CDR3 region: CSAAGAGGYTF. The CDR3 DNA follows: TGCAGTGCTGCAGGGGCTGGTGGCTACACCTTC.

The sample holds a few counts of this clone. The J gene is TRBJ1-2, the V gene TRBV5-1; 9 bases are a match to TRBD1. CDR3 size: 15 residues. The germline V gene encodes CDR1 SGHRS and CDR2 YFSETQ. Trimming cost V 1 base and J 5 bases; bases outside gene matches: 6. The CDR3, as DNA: TGCGCCAGCAGCTTGTCCTATGACAGGGGGTATGGCTACACCTTC. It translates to CASSLSYDRGYGYTF. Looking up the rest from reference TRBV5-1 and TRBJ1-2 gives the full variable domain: KAGVTQTPRYLIKTRGQQVTLSCSPISGHRSVSWYQQTPGQGLQFLFEYFSETQRNKGNFPGRFSGRQFSNSRSEMNVSTLELGDSALYLCASSLSYDRGYGYTFGSGTRLTVV.

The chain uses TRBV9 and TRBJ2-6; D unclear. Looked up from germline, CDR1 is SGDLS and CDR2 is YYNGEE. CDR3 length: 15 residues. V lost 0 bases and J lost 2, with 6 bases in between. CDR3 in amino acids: CASSVAPTGANVLTF. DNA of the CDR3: TGTGCCAGCAGCGTAGCGCCTACTGGGGCCAACGTCCTGACTTTC. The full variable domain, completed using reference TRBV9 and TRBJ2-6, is DSGVTQTPKHLITATGQRVTLRCSPRSGDLSVYWYQQSLDQGLQFLIQYYNGEERAKGNILERFSAQQFPDLHSELNLSSLELGDSALYFCASSVAPTGANVLTFGAGSRLTVL.

The DNA for the CDR3 is TGTGCCAGCAGCGAGGACTATATGAAGGAGACCCAGTACTTC. Protein: CASSEDYMKETQYF. This rearrangement joins TRBV5-6 to TRBJ2-5; a weak D match, TRBD2 (6 bases). The CDR3 spans 14 residues. From germline, CDR1 is SGHDT and CDR2 YYEEEE. Between the trimmed V and J ends, which lost 4 bases and 5 bases, there was a span of 15 bases.

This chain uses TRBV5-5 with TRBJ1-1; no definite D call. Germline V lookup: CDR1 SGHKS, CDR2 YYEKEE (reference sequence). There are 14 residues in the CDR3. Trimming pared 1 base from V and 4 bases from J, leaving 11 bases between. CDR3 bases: TGTGCCAGCAGCTTGCTGGTAGAGGGCACTGAAGCTTTCTTT. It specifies CASSLLVEGTEAFF.

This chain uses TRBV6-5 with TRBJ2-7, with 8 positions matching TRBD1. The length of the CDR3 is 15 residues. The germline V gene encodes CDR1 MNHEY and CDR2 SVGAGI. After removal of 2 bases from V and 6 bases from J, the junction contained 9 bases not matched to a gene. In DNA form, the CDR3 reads TGTGCCAGCAGTTACCACCCCGGACAGGGATCCGAGCAGTACTTC. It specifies CASSYHPGQGSEQYF.

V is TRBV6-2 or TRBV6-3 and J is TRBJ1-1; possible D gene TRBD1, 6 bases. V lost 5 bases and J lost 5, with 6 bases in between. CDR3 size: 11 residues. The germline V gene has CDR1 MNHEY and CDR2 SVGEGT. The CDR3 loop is CASSRGTEAFF. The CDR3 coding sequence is TGTGCCAGCAGTAGGGGGACTGAAGCTTTCTTT.

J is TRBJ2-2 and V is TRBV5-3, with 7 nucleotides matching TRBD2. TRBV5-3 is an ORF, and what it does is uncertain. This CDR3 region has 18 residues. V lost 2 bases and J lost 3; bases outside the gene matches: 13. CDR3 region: CARSLPGRPAGHTGELFF. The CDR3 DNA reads TGTGCCAGAAGCTTACCCGGTAGGCCAGCGGGACACACCGGGGAGCTGTTTTTT.

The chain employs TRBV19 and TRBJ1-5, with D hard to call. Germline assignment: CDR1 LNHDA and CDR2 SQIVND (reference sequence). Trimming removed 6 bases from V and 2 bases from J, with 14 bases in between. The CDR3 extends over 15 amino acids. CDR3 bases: TGTGCCAGTAGCTTACAAGATTTTGGCAATCAGCCCCAGCATTTT. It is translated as CASSLQDFGNQPQHF.

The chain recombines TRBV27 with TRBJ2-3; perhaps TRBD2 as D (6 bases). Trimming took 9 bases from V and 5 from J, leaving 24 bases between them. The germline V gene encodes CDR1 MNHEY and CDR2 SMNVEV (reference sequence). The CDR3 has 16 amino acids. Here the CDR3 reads CASSLVTGARGDTQYF. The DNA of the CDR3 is TGTGCCAGTTCCTTGGTAACGGGAGCTCGGGGAGATACGCAGTATTTT.